This entry concerns a single T cell receptor (beta chain). The specificity of this receptor is unknown. Base qualities were left out, and no much larger clone turns up one base away. The library was produced with the immunoSEQ multiplex PCR assay. TCRdb obtained this table from immuneACCESS and retained in-frame rearrangements with V and J assigned. These tables miss some clones; where compared with another copy, unresolved V genes account for less than half of the shortfall, and the remainder is unexplained. This sample has 150,000 to 200,000 clones in its table, and around 94% of those were observed once. About 1.5% of the sample rests with the top ten. This entry comes from a study of control samples from healthy donors and cancer patients (dated by TCRdb to the early 2020s). This TCR was sampled from a woman younger than 35 in good health. Sequences were obtained from blood.

The CDR3 region reads CASSFSYGANVLTF. The sequence in DNA is TGTGCCAGCAGTTTTAGTTATGGGGCCAACGTCCTGACTTTC. The receptor chain draws on TRBV28 and TRBJ2-6; the D gene is not confidently resolved. V is pared back by 3 bases and J by 3 bases, with 6 bases lying between the germline termini. The CDR3 runs 14 amino acids, cysteine and phenylalanine included. CDR3 DNA only is kept here, 42 bases in frame from base 1. The germline V gene encodes CDR1 MDHEN and CDR2 SYDVKM.